This T cell receptor beta chain was recorded in a study of cytomegalovirus exposure and HLA in healthy donors. PCR involved 60 Vbeta and 13 Jbeta primers. Repertoires were generated with immunoSEQ multiplex PCR, while TCRdb's copy carries only in-frame clones and drops some. The sample consists of 85,000 to 90,000 clones, 65% to 75% of them appearing once. V lost 1 base and J lost 0; bases outside the gene matches: 10. CDR1 and CDR2 from the germline V gene are MGHRA and YSYEKL. CDR3 length equals 19 residues. The sample comprised PBMCs. This TCR came from a man aged 30 to 45 in good health and CMV-seronegative. The chain joins TRBV4-1 to TRBJ2-5, with 11 bases fitting TRBD2. Written as DNA, the CDR3 is TGCGCCAGCAGCCAAGGGCCCCTAGCGGGGGGAACAAACCAAGAGACCCAGTACTTC. Amino acids: CASSQGPLAGGTNQETQYF.